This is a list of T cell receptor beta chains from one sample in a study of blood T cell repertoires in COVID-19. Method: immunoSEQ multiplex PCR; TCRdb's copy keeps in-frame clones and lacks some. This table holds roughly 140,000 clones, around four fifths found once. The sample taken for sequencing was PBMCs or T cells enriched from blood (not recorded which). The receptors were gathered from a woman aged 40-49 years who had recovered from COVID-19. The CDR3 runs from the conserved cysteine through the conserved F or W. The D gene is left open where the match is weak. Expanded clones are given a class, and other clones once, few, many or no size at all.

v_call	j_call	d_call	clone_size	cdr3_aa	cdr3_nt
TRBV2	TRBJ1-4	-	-	CASSDDTLLTNEKLFF	TGTGCCAGCAGCGACGACACCCTCTTAACTAATGAAAAACTGTTTTTT
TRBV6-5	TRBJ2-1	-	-	CASSYGAGEQFF	TGTGCCAGCAGTTATGGGGCCGGGGAGCAGTTCTTC
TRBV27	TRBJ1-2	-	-	CASSLSMTAYGYTF	TGTGCCAGCAGTTTATCGATGACAGCCTATGGCTACACCTTC
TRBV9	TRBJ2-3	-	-	CASSVSGLRGGADTQYF	TGTGCCAGCAGCGTCTCAGGTCTTAGAGGGGGGGCAGATACGCAGTATTTT
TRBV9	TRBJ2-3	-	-	CASSVLVAMGRDTQYF	TGTGCCAGCAGCGTACTTGTGGCGATGGGGCGAGATACGCAGTATTTT
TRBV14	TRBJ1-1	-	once	CASSQVEAVTEAFF	TGTGCCAGCAGCCAAGTGGAGGCAGTAACTGAAGCTTTCTTT
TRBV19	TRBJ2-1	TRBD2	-	CASSVKRGIYNEQFF	TGTGCCAGTAGTGTTAAGCGGGGGATTTACAATGAGCAGTTCTTC
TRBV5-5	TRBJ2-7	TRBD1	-	CASSQVGTGAYEQYF	TGTGCCAGCAGCCAGGTCGGGACAGGGGCTTACGAGCAGTACTTC
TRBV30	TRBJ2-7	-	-	CAWSVLAVGQNYYEQYF	TGTGCCTGGAGTGTATTGGCGGTGGGGCAGAATTACTACGAGCAGTACTTC
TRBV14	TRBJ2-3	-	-	CASSQDGPGWVDTQYF	TGTGCCAGCAGCCAAGATGGGCCAGGGTGGGTAGATACGCAGTATTTT
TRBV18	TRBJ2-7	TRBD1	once	CASSTGQLGTYEQYF	TGTGCCAGCTCAACGGGACAGCTGGGAACCTACGAGCAGTACTTC
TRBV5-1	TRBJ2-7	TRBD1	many	CASSRGQGEDEQYF	TGCGCCAGCAGCCGCGGACAGGGGGAGGACGAGCAGTACTTC
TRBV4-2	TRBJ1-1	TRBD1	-	CASSQPHRGNTEAFF	TGTGCCAGCAGCCAACCCCACAGGGGGAACACTGAAGCTTTCTTT
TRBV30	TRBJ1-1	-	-	CAWREVGTEAFF	TGTGCCTGGAGGGAGGTGGGCACTGAAGCTTTCTTT
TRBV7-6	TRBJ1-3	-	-	CASSLGDINGNTIYF	TGTGCCAGCAGCTTAGGGGACATCAATGGAAACACCATATATTTT
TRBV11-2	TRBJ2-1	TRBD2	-	CASSWAGGPPFF	TGTGCCAGCAGCTGGGCGGGGGGGCCTCCGTTCTTC
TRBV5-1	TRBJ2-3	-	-	CASSFPGADTQYF	TGCGCCAGCAGCTTCCCAGGGGCAGATACGCAGTATTTT
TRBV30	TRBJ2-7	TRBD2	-	CAWSVGGGSYEQYF	TGTGCCTGGAGTGTAGGCGGGGGATCCTACGAGCAGTACTTC
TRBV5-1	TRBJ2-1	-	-	CASSLDGPGVGNEQFF	TGCGCCAGCAGCTTGGATGGACCGGGAGTGGGGAATGAGCAGTTCTTC
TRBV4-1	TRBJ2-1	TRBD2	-	CASSQDFAGVSYNEQFF	TGCGCCAGCAGCCAAGATTTCGCGGGAGTATCCTACAATGAGCAGTTCTTC
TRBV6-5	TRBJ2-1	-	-	CASSRGIYNEQFF	TGTGCCAGCAGTCGCGGGATCTACAATGAGCAGTTCTTC
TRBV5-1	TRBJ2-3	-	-	CASSLEAGSDTQYF	TGCGCCAGCAGCTTGGAGGCAGGGTCAGATACGCAGTATTTT
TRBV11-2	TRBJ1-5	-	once	CASSLDRNQPQHF	TGTGCCAGCAGCTTAGACAGGAATCAGCCCCAGCATTTT
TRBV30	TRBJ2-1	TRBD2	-	CAWGEALAGSGEQFF	TGTGCCTGGGGTGAAGCGTTAGCGGGATCTGGGGAGCAGTTCTTC
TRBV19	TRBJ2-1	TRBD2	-	CASRLAGYNEQFF	TGTGCCAGTAGACTAGCGGGGTACAATGAGCAGTTCTTC
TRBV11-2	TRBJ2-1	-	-	CASSSPQRSNEQFF	TGTGCCAGCAGCTCCCCACAGCGGTCCAATGAGCAGTTCTTC
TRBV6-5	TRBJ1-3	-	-	CASSYSTGEVRNTIYF	TGTGCCAGCAGTTACTCGACCGGGGAAGTGAGAAACACCATATATTTT
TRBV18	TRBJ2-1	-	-	CASSPSYHNEQFF	TGTGCCAGCTCACCAAGCTACCACAATGAGCAGTTCTTC
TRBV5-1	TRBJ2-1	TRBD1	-	CASSKSPGQRANEQFF	TGCGCCAGCAGCAAATCCCCGGGACAGAGGGCTAATGAGCAGTTCTTC
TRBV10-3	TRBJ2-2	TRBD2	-	CAISDSVSGGTAGELFF	TGTGCCATCAGTGATTCGGTGAGCGGGGGGACGGCCGGGGAGCTGTTTTTT
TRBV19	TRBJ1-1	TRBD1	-	CASTQGGNTEAFF	TGTGCCAGTACACAGGGGGGGAACACTGAAGCTTTCTTT
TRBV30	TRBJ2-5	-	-	CAWSVGGAQQTQYF	TGTGCCTGGAGTGTGGGGGGGGCCCAGCAGACCCAGTACTTC
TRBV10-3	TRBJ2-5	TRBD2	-	CAISDPGVAGGPMQETQYF	TGTGCCATCAGTGACCCCGGGGTAGCGGGAGGACCAATGCAAGAGACCCAGTACTTC
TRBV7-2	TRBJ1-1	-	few	CASSSLDRRGTEAFF	TGTGCCAGCAGCTCTCTCGATCGGCGAGGCACTGAAGCTTTCTTT
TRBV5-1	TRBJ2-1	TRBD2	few	CASRIFSGGSSYNEQFF	TGCGCCAGCAGAATCTTCAGCGGGGGAAGCTCCTACAATGAGCAGTTCTTC
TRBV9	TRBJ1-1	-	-	CASSVSGDTEAFF	TGTGCCAGCAGCGTATCGGGGGACACTGAAGCTTTCTTT
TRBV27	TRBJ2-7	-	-	CASSSPGAYEQYF	TGTGCCAGCAGTTCCCCGGGAGCCTACGAGCAGTACTTC
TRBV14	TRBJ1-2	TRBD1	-	CASSQEDRDRYTF	TGTGCCAGCAGCCAAGAGGACAGGGATCGCTACACCTTC
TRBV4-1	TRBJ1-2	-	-	CASSPQGDYGYTF	TGCGCCAGCAGCCCCCAGGGCGACTATGGCTACACCTTC
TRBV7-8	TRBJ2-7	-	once	CASSNYEQYF	TGTGCCAGCAGTAACTACGAGCAGTACTTC
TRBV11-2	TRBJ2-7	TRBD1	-	CASSSPGGAIPYEQYF	TGTGCCAGCAGCTCTCCAGGGGGCGCAATCCCCTACGAGCAGTACTTC